A selection of T cell receptor beta chains follows, all from one sample in a study of beta chain features in type 1 diabetes. Assay: immunoSEQ multiplex PCR; the TCRdb copy retains only in-frame clones and omits some. This table holds hundreds of thousands of clones, about 14% found once. Sequencing was performed on naive CD4+ T cells from blood. These TCRs come from a man between 18 and 29 years old with type 1 diabetes. Each CDR3 is given with its conserved first and last residue. A D gene is named only where the DNA matches it firmly. Clone size is given for some rows only: seen once, a few or many times, or a class if the clone is expanded.

j_gene: TRBJ2-4
d_gene: TRBD1
v_gene: TRBV5-6
abundance: -
CDR3nt: TGTGCCAGCACCGTCCGACAGGGGGCCAAAAACATTCAGTACTTC
CDR3aa: CASTVRQGAKNIQYF

j_gene: TRBJ2-7
d_gene: TRBD1
v_gene: TRBV28
abundance: -
CDR3nt: TGTGCCAGCAGGGGACAGGGGACCTCCTACGAGCAGTACTTC
CDR3aa: CASRGQGTSYEQYF

j_gene: TRBJ2-5
d_gene: -
v_gene: TRBV25-1
abundance: -
CDR3nt: TGTGCCAGCAGTGATACCCGACAGTCACAAGAGACCCAGTACTTC
CDR3aa: CASSDTRQSQETQYF

j_gene: TRBJ1-3
d_gene: -
v_gene: TRBV4-2
abundance: -
CDR3nt: TGTGCCAGCAGCCAAGTAATCGGGACAGGAAACACCATATATTTT
CDR3aa: CASSQVIGTGNTIYF

j_gene: TRBJ1-1
d_gene: TRBD1
v_gene: TRBV5-6
abundance: -
CDR3nt: TGTGCCAGCAGCTCGGACAGGGGGCAGACTGAAGCTTTCTTT
CDR3aa: CASSSDRGQTEAFF

j_gene: TRBJ2-5
d_gene: -
v_gene: TRBV29-1
abundance: -
CDR3nt: TGCAGCCAAGACACCATCGTAGGGGAGACCCAGTACTTC
CDR3aa: CSQDTIVGETQYF

j_gene: TRBJ2-5
d_gene: -
v_gene: TRBV7-2
abundance: -
CDR3nt: TGTGCCAGCAGCCTCCTCGGGACCTTAGAAGGGACCCAGTACTTC
CDR3aa: CASSLLGTLEGTQYF

j_gene: TRBJ2-5
d_gene: -
v_gene: TRBV28
abundance: -
CDR3nt: TGTGCCAGCAGTTTTACGACAAGGGAGACCCAGTACTTC
CDR3aa: CASSFTTRETQYF

j_gene: TRBJ2-3
d_gene: TRBD2
v_gene: TRBV11-2
abundance: once
CDR3nt: TGTGCCAGCAGCCAGCGACTAGCGGGACCTGATACGCAGTATTTT
CDR3aa: CASSQRLAGPDTQYF

j_gene: TRBJ2-7
d_gene: -
v_gene: TRBV15
abundance: -
CDR3nt: TGTGCCACCAGCAGAGATTACGGGGGCTCCTACGAGCAGTACTTC
CDR3aa: CATSRDYGGSYEQYF

j_gene: TRBJ1-5
d_gene: TRBD1
v_gene: TRBV30
abundance: -
CDR3nt: TGTGCCTGGAGTGTAGTCCGGGGGACAGGGAGGGTAAGCAATCAGCCCCAGCATTTT
CDR3aa: CAWSVVRGTGRVSNQPQHF

j_gene: TRBJ2-7
d_gene: TRBD1
v_gene: TRBV6-5
abundance: few
CDR3nt: TGTGCCAGCAGTTACGGGGGACAGTCGTACGAGCAGTACTTC
CDR3aa: CASSYGGQSYEQYF

j_gene: TRBJ2-7
d_gene: TRBD2
v_gene: TRBV28
abundance: few
CDR3nt: TGTGCCAGCAGTTCCGCCGGGACTAGCGGGAGAGCCGAGCAGTACTTC
CDR3aa: CASSSAGTSGRAEQYF

j_gene: TRBJ2-7
d_gene: -
v_gene: TRBV27
abundance: few
CDR3nt: TGTGCCAGCAGTCCTTCCGGACAGTTACTACGTGGGGAGCAGTACTTC
CDR3aa: CASSPSGQLLRGEQYF

j_gene: TRBJ2-1
d_gene: -
v_gene: TRBV27
abundance: few
CDR3nt: TGTGCCAGCAGTTTACAAGCTCTCTCCTACAATGAGCAGTTCTTC
CDR3aa: CASSLQALSYNEQFF

j_gene: TRBJ1-6
d_gene: -
v_gene: TRBV7-2
abundance: -
CDR3nt: TGTGCCAGCAGCTTACCCGGGACTTGGGCCCTCCACTTT
CDR3aa: CASSLPGTWALHF

j_gene: TRBJ2-2
d_gene: TRBD1
v_gene: TRBV4-1
abundance: -
CDR3nt: TGCGCCAGCAGCCAAGTACCCATTCTACGGGACAGGGAACGGCGCGGCGGGGAGCTGTTTTTT
CDR3aa: CASSQVPILRDRERRGGELFF

j_gene: TRBJ2-7
d_gene: -
v_gene: TRBV27
abundance: -
CDR3nt: TGTGCCAGCAGAACTGGGCTCTACGAGCAGTACTTC
CDR3aa: CASRTGLYEQYF

j_gene: TRBJ1-5
d_gene: -
v_gene: TRBV7-9
abundance: -
CDR3nt: TGTGCCAGCAGCTCTCAGGGAGGCGGCAATCAGCCCCAGCATTTT
CDR3aa: CASSSQGGGNQPQHF

j_gene: TRBJ2-3
d_gene: -
v_gene: TRBV7-6
abundance: -
CDR3nt: TGTGCCAGCAGCCCCGAGCGGAGAAGCACAGATACGCAGTATTTT
CDR3aa: CASSPERRSTDTQYF

j_gene: TRBJ2-3
d_gene: -
v_gene: TRBV10-3
abundance: -
CDR3nt: TGTGCCATCAGCGTGAGACAGGGCACAGATACGCAGTATTTT
CDR3aa: CAISVRQGTDTQYF

j_gene: TRBJ1-1
d_gene: -
v_gene: TRBV2
abundance: -
CDR3nt: TGTGCCAGCAATGTCGGAGGTGGAATTTTCGCTGAAGCTTTCTTT
CDR3aa: CASNVGGGIFAEAFF

j_gene: TRBJ2-5
d_gene: -
v_gene: TRBV14
abundance: few
CDR3nt: TGTGCCAGCAGCCAAGAGTGGGAGACCCAGTACTTC
CDR3aa: CASSQEWETQYF

j_gene: TRBJ2-1
d_gene: -
v_gene: TRBV9
abundance: -
CDR3nt: TGTGCCAGCAGCGTAGCTACGGGGAATAATGAGCAGTTCTTC
CDR3aa: CASSVATGNNEQFF

j_gene: TRBJ2-2
d_gene: TRBD1
v_gene: TRBV28
abundance: -
CDR3nt: TGTGCCAGCAGGACTCCGGGACAGGGAGCCGGGGAGCTGTTTTTT
CDR3aa: CASRTPGQGAGELFF

j_gene: TRBJ1-2
d_gene: -
v_gene: TRBV27
abundance: -
CDR3nt: TGTGCCAGCAGTACACAGGGAAGGAGCTACACCTTC
CDR3aa: CASSTQGRSYTF

j_gene: TRBJ2-3
d_gene: -
v_gene: TRBV5-1
abundance: -
CDR3nt: TGCGCCAGCTCCGGCCTCGGGGCTGTAGCAGATACGCAGTATTTT
CDR3aa: CASSGLGAVADTQYF

j_gene: TRBJ2-2
d_gene: -
v_gene: TRBV19
abundance: few
CDR3nt: TGTGCCATTGGATTGGCGAACACCGGGGAGCTGTTTTTT
CDR3aa: CAIGLANTGELFF

j_gene: TRBJ2-5
d_gene: -
v_gene: TRBV7-9
abundance: -
CDR3nt: TGTGCCAGCAGCATAATTACAGGGAAGGGCTGGGAGACCCAGTACTTC
CDR3aa: CASSIITGKGWETQYF